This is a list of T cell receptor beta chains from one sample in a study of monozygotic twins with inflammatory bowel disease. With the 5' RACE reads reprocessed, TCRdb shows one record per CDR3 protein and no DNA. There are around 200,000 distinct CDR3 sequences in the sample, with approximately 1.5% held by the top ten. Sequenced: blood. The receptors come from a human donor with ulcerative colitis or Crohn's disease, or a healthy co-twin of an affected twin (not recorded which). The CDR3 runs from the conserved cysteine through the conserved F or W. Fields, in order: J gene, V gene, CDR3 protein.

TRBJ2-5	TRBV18	CASLRGYQETQYF
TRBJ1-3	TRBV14	CASSIFTAYGNTIYF
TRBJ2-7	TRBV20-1	CSALWGQAYEQYF
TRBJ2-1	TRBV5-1	CASSLGLAGVNNEQFF
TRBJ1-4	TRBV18	CASSPPVDEKLFF
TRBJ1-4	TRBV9	CASSGGTGDSTNEKLFF
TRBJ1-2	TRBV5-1	CASSGDSYDGYTF
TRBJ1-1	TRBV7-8	CASSLAPFLNTEAFF
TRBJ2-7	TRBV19	CASSPFGEEQYF
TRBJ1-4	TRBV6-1	CASSIGGGFNEKLFF
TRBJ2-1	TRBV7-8	CASGRLAVYNEQFF
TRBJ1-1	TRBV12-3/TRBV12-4	CASSLDRGRGGAFF
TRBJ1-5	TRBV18	CASSPGQGANNQPQHF
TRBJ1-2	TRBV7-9	CASSLVISGPNYGYTF
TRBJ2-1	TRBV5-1	CASSLATTRNNEQFF